These T cell receptor beta chains were read from a single sample in a study of shared clonotypes between healthy human individuals. The protocol was immunoSEQ multiplex PCR, while the TCRdb copy is restricted to in-frame clones and leaves out a portion. The sample lists about 820,000 clones, about 91% occurring once. Sequencing used naive CD8+ T cells sorted from blood. These receptors came from a man aged 30 to 45 in good health. Each CDR3 is given with its conserved first and last residue. A D gene is named only where the DNA matches it firmly. The size of a clone is reported for some rows only, either as once, few or many, or as a class for expanded clones.

>TRBV29-1|TRBJ1-2|.|.
TGCAGCGATCAGGGTACGCGTGGCTACACCTTC
CSDQGTRGYTF
>TRBV27|TRBJ1-2|.|.
TGTGCCAGCAGTTCATCGCCGAACTATGGCTACACCTTC
CASSSSPNYGYTF
>TRBV5-4|TRBJ2-3|.|.
TGTGCCAGCAGCTTGGAGAGGGGGACCAACACAGATACGCAGTATTTT
CASSLERGTNTDTQYF
>TRBV28|TRBJ1-5|.|.
TGTGCCAGCAGTTCCCTTGAGGGTGTTGTAAGCAATCAGCCCCAGCATTTT
CASSSLEGVVSNQPQHF
>TRBV7-2|TRBJ2-1|.|.
TGTGCCAGCAGCCCAGTACAGAACAATGAGCAGTTCTTC
CASSPVQNNEQFF
>TRBV7-6|TRBJ2-7|.|.
TGTGCCAGCAGCCCGAGGGGATGGGACGAGCAGTACTTC
CASSPRGWDEQYF
>TRBV5-1|TRBJ2-1|TRBD2|.
TGCGCCAGCAGCTTAGGTAGCGGGAGGGCCTACAATGAGCAGTTCTTC
CASSLGSGRAYNEQFF
>TRBV6-1|TRBJ2-7|.|.
.
CASSEKVGAGTHPYF
>TRBV28|TRBJ1-5|.|.
TGTGCCAGCAGTTTATCGGCAGGGCTCCCCCAGCATTTT
CASSLSAGLPQHF
>TRBV27|TRBJ2-1|.|.
TGTGCCAGCAGTGCCCGACGAGTCGAGCAGTTCTTC
CASSARRVEQFF
>TRBV28|TRBJ2-3|.|.
TGTGCCAGCAGTTATACCGATTGGGGGAGGCCGAGCACAGATACGCAGTATTTT
CASSYTDWGRPSTDTQYF
>TRBV5-1|TRBJ2-7|TRBD1|once
TGCGCCAGCAGCCAAGGGACAGGGGTGATCGGGCAGTACTTC
CASSQGTGVIGQYF
>TRBV27|TRBJ2-2|TRBD2|.
TGTGCCAGCAGTCCCCCTGATAGCGGGAAAACCGGGGAGCTGTTTTTT
CASSPPDSGKTGELFF
>TRBV7-6|TRBJ2-1|TRBD2|.
TGTGCCAGCAGCCAGATGACTAGCGGGATCTCCTACAATGAGCAGTTCTTC
CASSQMTSGISYNEQFF
>TRBV7-8|TRBJ2-1|TRBD2|.
TGTGCCAGCAGCCAAACGGCTAGCGGGATTCTTGTAGATGAGCAGTTCTTC
CASSQTASGILVDEQFF
>TRBV4-2|TRBJ1-1|.|.
TGTGCCAGCAGCCCCGCGGAGGGGAACACTGAAGCTTTCTTT
CASSPAEGNTEAFF
>TRBV5-4|TRBJ2-3|.|.
TGTGCCAGCGGGGGTGGGAAACCCACAGATACGCAGTATTTT
CASGGGKPTDTQYF
>TRBV7-9|TRBJ2-1|.|.
TGTGCCAGCAGCTTAGGGGGACAAGAGCAGTTCTTC
CASSLGGQEQFF
>TRBV5-1|TRBJ2-3|.|.
TGCGCCAGCAGCTTGGAGGTGCGGGGAAGCACAGATACGCAGTATTTT
CASSLEVRGSTDTQYF
>TRBV7-3|TRBJ2-3|TRBD2|.
TGTGCCAGCAGTCTAGCGGGAAGCACAGATACGCAGTATTTT
CASSLAGSTDTQYF
>TRBV7-8|TRBJ1-4|TRBD1|.
TGTGCCAGCAGCTTTCGGGGACAGGGTAATGAAAAACTGTTTTTT
CASSFRGQGNEKLFF
>TRBV5-6|TRBJ2-1|TRBD2|once
TGTGCCAGCAGCTCATTGACCCGGACTAGCGGAAAGAATGAGCAGTTCTTC
CASSSLTRTSGKNEQFF
>TRBV7-9|TRBJ2-2|TRBD2|.
TGTGCCAGCAGTGAGAGCGGGAGCTCCGACACCGGGGAGCTGTTTTTT
CASSESGSSDTGELFF
>TRBV10-2|TRBJ2-2|.|.
TGCGCCAGCGGGGATTCAAACACCGGGGAGCTGTTTTTT
CASGDSNTGELFF
>TRBV6-6|TRBJ1-3|.|.
TGTGCCAGCAGTTTGACGGGACGCGGAAACACCATATATTTT
CASSLTGRGNTIYF
>TRBV7-9|TRBJ1-2|.|.
TGTGCCAGCATCTCGGGGGAGGCTTCAACCGGGGACTATGGCTACACCTTC
CASISGEASTGDYGYTF
>TRBV7-8|TRBJ1-2|TRBD1|.
TGTGCCAGCAGCTTCGGGACAGGGAACTATGGCTACACCTTC
CASSFGTGNYGYTF
>TRBV7-8|TRBJ2-1|.|.
TGTGCCAGCAGAACGGGGGTTGAGCAGTTCTTC
CASRTGVEQFF
>TRBV7-9|TRBJ2-7|TRBD2|.
TGTGCCAGCAGCTTAGGCCTAGCGGACTCCTACGAGCAGTACTTC
CASSLGLADSYEQYF
>TRBV2|TRBJ2-1|.|.
TGTGCCAGCAGTGAACGGATGGGTAGGGTAAATGAGCAGTTCTTC
CASSERMGRVNEQFF
>TRBV27|TRBJ2-7|.|.
TGTGCCAGCAGTTCATACCGGGACACCTACGAGCAGTACTTC
CASSSYRDTYEQYF
>TRBV9|TRBJ2-1|.|.
TGTGCCAGCAGCTCCCGGGGAGATTCATACAATGAGCAGTTCTTC
CASSSRGDSYNEQFF
>TRBV18|TRBJ2-3|.|.
TGTGCCAGCTCACCGGAGGTGATTATCCCAGATACGCAGTATTTT
CASSPEVIIPDTQYF
>TRBV29-1|TRBJ2-1|.|.
TGCAGCGTCCTGTCGGGAGTGTGGTTCTTC
CSVLSGVWFF
>TRBV7-8|TRBJ2-7|.|.
TGTGCCAGCAGCCCCTCAGGGGCCAGAGGAAGCTACGAGCAGTACTTC
CASSPSGARGSYEQYF
>TRBV29-1|TRBJ2-7|.|.
TGCAGCGTTGCAGGACGGTACTTCCCTAACTACGAGCAGTACTTC
CSVAGRYFPNYEQYF
>TRBV6-5|TRBJ2-1|TRBD2|.
TGTGCCAGCAGCCTCGGGACTAGCGCTGGCAATGAGCAGTTCTTC
CASSLGTSAGNEQFF
>TRBV7-6|TRBJ2-2|TRBD2|.
TGTGCCAGCAGCTTACGGCTAGCGGCGAACACCGGGGAGCTGTTTTTT
CASSLRLAANTGELFF
>TRBV9|TRBJ1-3|.|.
TGTGCCAGCAGCGTGGGCGGAGGCACTGGAAACACCATATATTTT
CASSVGGGTGNTIYF
>TRBV6-6|TRBJ1-1|.|.
TGTGCCAGCAGGTCAGCGAGCTACCCGCTTAACACTGAAGCTTTCTTT
CASRSASYPLNTEAFF
>TRBV27|TRBJ2-3|.|.
TGTGCCAGCGAAAGAGCAGATACGCAGTATTTT
CASERADTQYF
>TRBV19|TRBJ2-3|TRBD2|.
TGTGCCAGTAGTATGAGACTAGCGGGACGCACAGATACGCAGTATTTT
CASSMRLAGRTDTQYF
>TRBV28|TRBJ2-2|.|.
TGTGCCAGCAGCCCTTACACCGGGGAGCTGTTTTTT
CASSPYTGELFF
>TRBV27|TRBJ2-3|.|.
TGTGCCAGCAGTCCCCTACCAACCGGGACCAGAAGCACAGATACGCAGTATTTT
CASSPLPTGTRSTDTQYF
>TRBV2|TRBJ2-7|TRBD2|.
TGTGCCAGCCTGGGAGGGATTTACGAGCAGTACTTC
CASLGGIYEQYF
>TRBV7-3|TRBJ2-3|.|.
TGTGCCAGCAGCTTAATGGGGCCAACAGATACGCAGTATTTT
CASSLMGPTDTQYF
>TRBV5-1|TRBJ1-1|TRBD1|.
TGCGCCAGCAGCGACAGGGGGCTTAACACTGAAGCTTTCTTT
CASSDRGLNTEAFF
>TRBV7-6|TRBJ2-3|TRBD1|.
TGTGCCAGCAGCTTAGGAACAGGGTCTACCAGGGGGAATACGCAGTATTTT
CASSLGTGSTRGNTQYF
>TRBV5-4|TRBJ2-3|TRBD2|once
TGTGCCAGCAGCAGAAATAGCGGGAGGTTGGCAGATACGCAGTATTTT
CASSRNSGRLADTQYF
>TRBV27|TRBJ2-7|.|.
TGTGCCAGCAGTTTTCGGCAGGGAACCTACGAGCAGTACTTC
CASSFRQGTYEQYF
>TRBV6-1|TRBJ2-7|.|.
TGTGCCAGCAGTGAAGCCCGGGGCGAGCAGTACTTC
CASSEARGEQYF
>TRBV7-6|TRBJ2-2|TRBD2|.
TGTGCCAGCAGCTCCACTAGCGGGGTTACCGGGGAGCTGTTTTTT
CASSSTSGVTGELFF
>TRBV4-1|TRBJ1-2|.|.
TGCGCCAGCAGGACGGTAGGGGGGAGAGGAGGCTACACCTTC
CASRTVGGRGGYTF
>TRBV4-1|TRBJ2-2|.|few
TGCGCCAGCAGCCAAGACAAAAGTGTCGGGGAGCTGTTTTTT
CASSQDKSVGELFF
>TRBV21-1|TRBJ1-4|.|.
TGTGCCAGAACAGGGATTGGAAAACTGTTTTTT
CARTGIGKLFF
>TRBV10-1|TRBJ2-3|TRBD2|.
TGCGCCAGCAGTGATACTAGCGGGGTCACAGATACGCAGTATTTT
CASSDTSGVTDTQYF
>TRBV19|TRBJ1-5|.|.
TGTGCCAGTAGTCCCCGGACCTCCGGCCGTCAATATAGCAATCAGCCCCAGCATTTT
CASSPRTSGRQYSNQPQHF
>TRBV12-5|TRBJ2-1|TRBD1|once
TGTGCTAGTGGTTTGGTACTAGGGACAGGGATGAATGAGCAGTTCTTC
CASGLVLGTGMNEQFF